This TCR beta chain emerged from a study of blood T cell repertoires in COVID-19. On the study more broadly: Some COVID-19 samples were acute and others convalescent; all came from the United States, Italy and Spain. T cells, B-cell-depleted T cells, or PBMCs provided the cDNA or gDNA that served as material.

Original data processing: Amplified reference gene primers provided the basis for estimating nucleated cell counts. Method: immunoSEQ multiplex PCR; TCRdb's copy keeps in-frame clones and lacks some. V, J and clone size reflect that table, while D and trimming were determined from the DNA. The sample lists roughly 18,000 clones, about 86% occurring once. With 0 bases clipped from V and 9 bases from J, the junction kept 6 bases outside the gene matches. Per the germline V gene, CDR1 is SGHDT and CDR2 is YYEEEE. The CDR3 loop spans 15 amino acids. The receptor comes from a man aged 70 or older with acute or convalescent COVID-19. Sequencing was performed on peripheral blood. The chain employs TRBV5-6 and TRBJ2-4; 10 bases match TRBD1. In nucleotides, the CDR3 is TGTGCCAGCAGCTTGGGGGACAGGGGACTGGCCATTCAGTACTTC. This translates into CASSLGDRGLAIQYF. Combining the CDR3 with reference TRBV5-6 and TRBJ2-4 gives the whole variable domain DAGVTQSPTHLIKTRGQQVTLRCSPKSGHDTVSWYQQALGQGPQFIFQYYEEEERQRGNFPDRFSGHQFPNYSSELNVNALLLGDSALYLCASSLGDRGLAIQYFGAGTRLSVL.